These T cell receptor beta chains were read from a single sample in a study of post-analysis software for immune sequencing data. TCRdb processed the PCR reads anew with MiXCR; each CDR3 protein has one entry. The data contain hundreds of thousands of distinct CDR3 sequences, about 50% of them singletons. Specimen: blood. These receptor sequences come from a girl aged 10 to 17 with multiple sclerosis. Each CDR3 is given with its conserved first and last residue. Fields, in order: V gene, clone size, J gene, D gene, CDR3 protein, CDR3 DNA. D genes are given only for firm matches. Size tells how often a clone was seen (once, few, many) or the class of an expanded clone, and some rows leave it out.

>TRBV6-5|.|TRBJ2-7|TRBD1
CASSYSVQGASEQYF
TGTGCCAGCAGTTACTCGGTGCAGGGGGCGAGCGAGCAGTACTTC
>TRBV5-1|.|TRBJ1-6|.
CASSLDSHSPLHF
TGCGCCAGCAGCTTGGACAGCCATTCACCCCTCCACTTT
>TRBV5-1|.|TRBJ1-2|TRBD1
CASSPRTGGVEGYTF
TGCGCCAGCAGCCCGAGGACAGGGGGCGTAGAAGGCTACACCTTC
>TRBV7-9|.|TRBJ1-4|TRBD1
CASSLAVGTGVNEKLFF
TGTGCCAGCAGCTTAGCTGTCGGGACAGGGGTTAATGAAAAACTGTTTTTT
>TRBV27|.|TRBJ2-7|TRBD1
CASSSLPGQSYYEQYF
TGTGCCAGCAGTTCCCTGCCGGGACAGAGTTATTACGAGCAGTACTTC
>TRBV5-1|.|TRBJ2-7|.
CASSLGREIQYF
TGCGCCAGCAGCTTGGGCAGAGAGATCCAGTACTTC
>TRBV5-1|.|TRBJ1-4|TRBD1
CASSLGRGMTNEKLFF
TGCGCCAGCAGCTTGGGCAGGGGGATGACTAATGAAAAACTGTTTTTT
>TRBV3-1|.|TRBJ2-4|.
CASSQDRQEQYF
TGTGCCAGCAGCCAAGATCGACAGGAGCAGTACTTC
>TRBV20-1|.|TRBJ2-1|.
CSAPDRDHEQFF
TGCAGTGCCCCCGACCGGGACCATGAGCAGTTCTTC
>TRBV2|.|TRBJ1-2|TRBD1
CASSARQQPHRGNYGYTF
TGTGCCAGCAGTGCTCGCCAGCAACCCCACAGGGGGAACTATGGCTACACCTTC
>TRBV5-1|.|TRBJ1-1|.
CASSLGSFNTEAFF
TGCGCCAGCAGCTTGGGATCCTTCAACACTGAAGCTTTCTTT
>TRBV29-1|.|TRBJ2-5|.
CSVEPAGRQETQYF
TGCAGCGTTGAACCGGCGGGTAGGCAAGAGACCCAGTACTTC
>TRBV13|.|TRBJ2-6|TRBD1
CASSPTGTGRSGANVLTF
TGTGCCAGCAGCCCTACCGGGACAGGGAGATCTGGGGCCAACGTCCTGACTTTC
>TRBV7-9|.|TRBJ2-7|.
CASSLSQGVGEQYF
TGTGCCAGCAGCTTAAGCCAGGGCGTAGGCGAGCAGTACTTC
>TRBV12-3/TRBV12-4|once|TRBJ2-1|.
CASSKAVEQFF
TGTGCCAGCAGTAAAGCGGTTGAGCAGTTCTTC
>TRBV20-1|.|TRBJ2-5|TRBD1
CSASNRGLQETQYF
TGCAGTGCTAGTAACAGGGGGCTCCAAGAGACCCAGTACTTC
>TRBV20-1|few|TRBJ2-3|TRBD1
CSATGVRGRSDTQYF
TGCAGTGCTACAGGCGTCAGGGGGCGATCAGATACGCAGTATTTT
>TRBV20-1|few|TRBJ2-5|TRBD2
CSAETSGRTQETQYF
TGCAGTGCTGAAACTAGCGGGAGAACCCAAGAGACCCAGTACTTC
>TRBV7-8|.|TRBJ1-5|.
CASSPSIGQPQHF
TGTGCCAGCAGCCCCTCAATCGGTCAGCCCCAGCATTTT
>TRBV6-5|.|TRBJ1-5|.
CASSHGRTYSNQPQHF
TGTGCCAGCAGTCACGGACGGACGTATAGCAATCAGCCCCAGCATTTT
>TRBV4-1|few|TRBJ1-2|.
CASSQDMSESRLNYGYTF
TGCGCCAGCAGCCAAGATATGTCGGAGTCCCGTCTAAACTATGGCTACACCTTC
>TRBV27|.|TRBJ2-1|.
CASRNLQRPYNEQFF
TGTGCCAGCAGAAACCTGCAAAGGCCATACAATGAGCAGTTCTTC
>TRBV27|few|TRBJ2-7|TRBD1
CASSLPGTGSYEQYF
TGTGCCAGCAGTTTGCCCGGGACAGGCTCCTACGAGCAGTACTTC
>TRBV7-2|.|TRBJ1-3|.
CASSQIGLPSGNTIYF
TGTGCCAGCAGCCAGATCGGACTGCCCTCTGGAAACACCATATATTTT
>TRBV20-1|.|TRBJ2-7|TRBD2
CSARLLAGIYEQYF
TGCAGTGCTAGACTGCTAGCGGGAATATACGAGCAGTACTTC
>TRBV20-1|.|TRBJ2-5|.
CSAVPQGRETQYF
TGCAGTGCGGTCCCTCAGGGGAGAGAGACCCAGTACTTC
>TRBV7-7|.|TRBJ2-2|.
CASGPLGTGELFF
TGTGCCAGCGGTCCCCTGGGGACCGGGGAGCTGTTTTTT
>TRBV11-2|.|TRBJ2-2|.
CASSLGWKDSENTGELFF
TGTGCCAGCAGCTTAGGATGGAAGGACAGCGAGAACACCGGGGAGCTGTTTTTT